Described below is a single T cell receptor (beta chain) sequence and its context. This may come from a read error, since a much larger clone is one base off. The data stem from a study of kidney transplant recipient with SARS-CoV-2 infection. TCRdb recomputed calls from the reads with MiXCR, one row per CDR3 protein. The sample lists 200,000 to 250,000 distinct CDR3 sequences, about 28% seen once, with around 6.8% in the top ten. Trimming left V 4 bases short and J 4 bases short, with 22 bases between. The germline CDR1 and CDR2 sequences are SGHVS and FQNEAQ. This CDR3 is built from 17 residues. V usage is TRBV7-8 and J usage is TRBJ1-2; no clear D. The sequence was collected from a male patient in his thirties who had COVID-19 and was a kidney transplant recipient. These T cells may partly come from the graft donor. Sequencing used a blood sample, obtained at baseline and on roughly day 120 from a kidney transplant recipient. The CDR3 DNA reads as TGTGCCAGCAGCTATTTGACGTTTACCCGAAAGACCTATGGCTACACCTTC. Its protein product is CASSYLTFTRKTYGYTF.